A single sample is the source of the 17 T cell receptor beta chains below, sequenced in a study of cytomegalovirus exposure and HLA in healthy donors. A multiplex PCR was run with 60 Vbeta primers and 13 Jbeta primers. Produced via immunoSEQ multiplex PCR; TCRdb's table is partial and in-frame only. The clone table shows 95,000 to 150,000 clones, with the ten largest holding 1%. Sequencing input: PBMCs. These receptors all come from a young man in good health and CMV-seronegative.

This rearrangement joins TRBV4-2 to TRBJ2-2, with TRBD2 matching over 10 bases. Trimming cost V 0 bases and J 7 bases; bases outside gene matches: 11. CDR1 and CDR2 from the germline V gene are LGHNA and YNFKEQ. The CDR3 has 18 amino acids. The CDR3 DNA follows: TGTGCCAGCAGCCAAGAGATAGTGAGCGGGGGGGCCGGCGGGGAGCTGTTTTTT. Translation gives CASSQEIVSGGAGGELFF.

The CDR3 spells CASSQVEQGSNQPQHF. In DNA form, the CDR3 reads TGCGCCAGCAGCCAAGTAGAACAGGGGAGCAATCAGCCCCAGCATTTT. J is TRBJ1-5 and V is TRBV4-1, with TRBD1 matching over 7 bases. The CDR3 totals 16 residues. CDR1 MGHRA and CDR2 YSYEKL come from the germline V gene. V was pared by 1 base and J by 1 base, with 4 bases of the junction left unmatched.

About this clone: One end of the junction fails to match germline, which may point to a read error. The rearrangement uses TRBV7-9 and TRBJ2-1; 8 bases are a match to TRBD1. The CDR3 is made up of 16 amino acids. Germline lookup yields CDR1 SEHNR and CDR2 FQNEAQ (reference sequence). The CDR3 DNA is TGTGCCAGCAGCTTCCGAGATTATAGACAGGGGAATGGGCAGTTCTTC. Protein sequence: CASSFRDYRQGNGQFF.

This chain connects TRBV7-9 to TRBJ2-3, with 9 bases aligning to TRBD2. Germline V CDR1 and CDR2: SEHNR, FQNEAQ (reference sequence). V was clipped by 2 bases and J by 4 bases; unmatched bases: 10. The CDR3 loop spans 17 amino acids. CDR3 residues: CASSLNSRGGHADTQYF. The CDR3 region has the DNA TGTGCCAGCAGCTTAAACTCGCGGGGGGGCCACGCAGATACGCAGTATTTT.

This sequence joins TRBV5-1 and TRBJ2-7; TRBD1 matches at 8 bases. The V gene end was trimmed by 2 bases and the J gene end by 6 bases; junction bases not matched to a gene: 10. The CDR3 is made up of 15 amino acids. CDR1 is SGHRS and CDR2 is YFSETQ in the germline V gene. The CDR3 loop is CASSFWTGNTGEQYF. CDR3 DNA: TGCGCCAGCAGCTTCTGGACAGGGAATACCGGCGAGCAGTACTTC.

The chain couples TRBV5-4 to TRBJ2-7, with TRBD1 matching over 10 bases. J gave up 2 bases and V 0 bases, and 2 bases lay outside the gene matches. The CDR3 has 15 residues. Germline V gene lookup returns CDR1 SGHNT and CDR2 YYREEE (reference sequence). The CDR3 bases are TGTGCCAGCAGCTTGGGGGGGACAGGGGCCTACGAGCAGTACTTC. Amino acids: CASSLGGTGAYEQYF. The full variable domain, rest sourced from reference TRBV5-4 and TRBJ2-7, is ETGVTQSPTHLIKTRGQQVTLRCSSQSGHNTVSWYQQALGQGPQFIFQYYREEENGRGNFPPRFSGLQFPNYSSELNVNALELDDSALYLCASSLGGTGAYEQYFGPGTRLTVT.

The V gene is TRBV5-6, the J gene TRBJ1-5; the D is unclear. Trimming pared 1 base from V and 5 bases from J, leaving 16 bases between. This CDR3 is built from 16 residues. CDR1 SGHDT and CDR2 YYEEEE come from the germline V gene. The CDR3 sequence is CASSLSLDYVDQPQHF. CDR3 DNA: TGTGCCAGCAGCTTGTCTTTGGACTACGTAGATCAGCCCCAGCATTTT.

This chain uses TRBV5-6 with TRBJ2-7, with TRBD2 identical over 9 bases. The V segment lost 1 base and the J segment 4 bases; nucleotides outside the gene matches: 9. Germline lookup yields CDR1 SGHDT and CDR2 YYEEEE. This CDR3 comprises 16 residues. The CDR3 region is CASSLLGGRGVYEQYF. CDR3 DNA sequence: TGTGCCAGCAGCTTGCTTGGCGGGAGGGGAGTTTACGAGCAGTACTTC.

The chain recombines TRBV19 with TRBJ1-1; maybe TRBD1 (6 bases). V lost 3 bases and J 6 bases, leaving 11 bases between the germline ends. Germline loops: CDR1 LNHDA, CDR2 SQIVND (reference sequence). The CDR3 consists of 13 residues. The CDR3 DNA reads as TGTGCCAGTAGTATTCGAGGGGGGGCTGAAGCTTTCTTT. Its translation is CASSIRGGAEAFF.

The rearrangement uses TRBV5-6 and TRBJ1-1; D remains unclear. CDR3 size: 14 residues. V lost 2 bases and J lost 4, with 12 bases in between. From germline, CDR1 is SGHDT and CDR2 YYEEEE. The CDR3 spells CASSFPTGATEAFF. CDR3 in DNA: TGTGCCAGCAGCTTTCCGACGGGAGCCACTGAAGCTTTCTTT.

This chain links TRBV9 with TRBJ2-7; perhaps TRBD1 as D (5 bases). Germline CDR1 and CDR2: SGDLS and YYNGEE. The CDR3 contains 14 residues. The V end was cut by 1 base, the J end by 0 bases, with 8 bases between. The CDR3 reads CASSVLDNSYEQYF. The CDR3 DNA reads as TGTGCCAGCAGCGTACTGGACAACTCCTACGAGCAGTACTTC.

The V and J genes are TRBV9 and TRBJ1-2, with D perhaps TRBD1 (5 bases). The CDR3 sequence is 18 residues long. The ends were cut back, 4 bases at V and 4 bases at J, with 26 bases in the middle. CDR1 is SGDLS and CDR2 is YYNGEE in the germline V gene. This CDR3 is CASSPPPGRDFRGYGYTF. CDR3 sequence (DNA): TGTGCCAGCAGCCCCCCTCCAGGAAGGGACTTCAGAGGCTATGGCTACACCTTC.

The chain uses TRBV6-1 and TRBJ1-1, with D possibly TRBD1 on 6 matching bases. This CDR3 has 13 residues. Trimming left V 6 bases short and J 4 bases short, with 12 bases between. The germline V gene has CDR1 MNHNS and CDR2 SASEGT. The CDR3 loop reads CASRDQGSTEAFF. CDR3 in DNA: TGTGCCAGCAGGGATCAGGGGAGCACTGAAGCTTTCTTT.

The rearrangement uses TRBV30 and TRBJ1-5; weak D call: TRBD1 (6 bases). Germline V gene data show CDR1 as GTSNPN and CDR2 as SVGIG (reference sequence). Trimming stripped 3 bases from V and 1 base from J, with 13 bases between. This CDR3 spans 15 amino acids. CDR3 protein: CAWRAGAESNQPQHF. CDR3 DNA: TGTGCCTGGAGGGCGGGGGCGGAGAGCAATCAGCCCCAGCATTTT. Using reference TRBV30 and TRBJ1-5 for the parts outside the CDR3, the full variable domain is SQTIHQWPATLVQPVGSPLSLECTVEGTSNPNLYWYRQAAGRGLQLLFYSVGIGQISSEVPQNLSASRPQDRQFILSSKKLLLSDSGFYLCAWRAGAESNQPQHFGDGTRLSIL.

The genes are TRBV27 and TRBJ2-7; D might be TRBD1 (6 bases). Trimming cost V 5 bases and J 4 bases, with 9 bases left between them. CDR1 and CDR2 from the germline V gene are MNHEY and SMNVEV (reference sequence). The length of the CDR3 is 12 residues. In DNA form, the CDR3 reads TGTGCCAGCAGTCCACAGGGATACGAGCAGTACTTC. As protein: CASSPQGYEQYF.

The chain couples TRBV27 to TRBJ2-3; 7 bases align to TRBD2. With 3 bases clipped from V and 5 bases from J, the junction kept 11 bases outside the gene matches. CDR1 MNHEY and CDR2 SMNVEV come from the germline V gene (reference sequence). This CDR3 region has 16 residues. Here the CDR3 DNA reads TGTGCCAGCAGTTTGTTTGCGGGAGACCCCGGAGATACGCAGTATTTT. Translation: CASSLFAGDPGDTQYF.

The rearrangement links TRBV30 to TRBJ1-4; no clear D. The CDR3 is 13 residues long. CDR1 and CDR2 from the germline V gene are GTSNPN and SVGIG (reference sequence). The V end lost 5 bases, the J end lost 8 bases, and 15 bases lay between the germline ends. CDR3 nucleotide sequence: TGTGCCTGGCGCCCTGAAGCATGGGAAAAACTGTTTTTT. This codes for CAWRPEAWEKLFF.